The 2 T cell receptor beta chains below all came from one sample that was sequenced in a study of T cell repertoires in cytomegalovirus infection. MiXCR, run by TCRdb on the reads, gives a single entry per CDR3 protein. The data contain around 190,000 distinct CDR3 sequences, 13% to 15% of them seen just once; the ten biggest clones take up approximately 30%. The sequenced sample consisted of PBMCs. The receptors originated from a human donor in good health (CMV status not recorded). Some clones in this sample may be carry-over from other donors' samples.

This clonotype was recorded many times. The chain uses TRBV19 and TRBJ1-4, with TRBD1 matching 8 bases. CDR3 length: 16 amino acids. V shed 3 bases and J 8 bases; nucleotides not matched to a gene: 11. Germline V gene sequence: CDR1 LNHDA, CDR2 SQIVND (reference sequence). CDR3 protein: CASSMVTGTGVEKLFF. CDR3 coding DNA: TGTGCCAGTAGTATGGTAACCGGGACAGGAGTCGAAAAACTGTTTTTT.

This clonotype occurred a few times. The chain links TRBV20-1 to TRBJ2-7, with 8 nucleotides matching TRBD2. The germline V gene has CDR1 DFQATT and CDR2 SNEGSKA (reference sequence). The V and J ends lost 6 bases and 7 bases, in that order; junction bases with no gene match: 11. There are 13 residues in the CDR3. As DNA, the CDR3 is TGCAGTGCCAGAAGAGCGGGAGAAGGGGAGCAGTACTTC. Amino acid sequence: CSARRAGEGEQYF.